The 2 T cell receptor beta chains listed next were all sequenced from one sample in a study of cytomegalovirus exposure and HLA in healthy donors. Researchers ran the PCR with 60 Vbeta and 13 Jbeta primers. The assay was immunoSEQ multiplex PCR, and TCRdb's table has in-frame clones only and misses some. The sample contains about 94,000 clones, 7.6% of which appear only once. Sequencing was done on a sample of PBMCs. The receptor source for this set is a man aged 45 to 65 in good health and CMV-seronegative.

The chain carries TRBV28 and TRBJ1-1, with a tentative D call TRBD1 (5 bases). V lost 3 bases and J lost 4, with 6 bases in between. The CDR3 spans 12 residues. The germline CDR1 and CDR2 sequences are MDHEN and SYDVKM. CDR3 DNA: TGTGCCAGCAGTTTCGGGGGCACTGAAGCTTTCTTT. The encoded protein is CASSFGGTEAFF.

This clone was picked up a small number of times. This CDR3 is CASSLGTTPSYEQYF. CDR3 nucleotides: TGTGCCAGCAGCTTGGGTACGACTCCCTCCTACGAGCAGTACTTC. V gene TRBV5-4 combines with J gene TRBJ2-7; D is unresolved. Between the trimmed V and J ends, which lost 0 bases and 0 bases, there was a span of 10 bases. The CDR3 totals 15 residues. Per germline, CDR1 SGHNT and CDR2 YYREEE (reference sequence). The whole variable domain, filled in from reference TRBV5-4 and TRBJ2-7, reads ETGVTQSPTHLIKTRGQQVTLRCSSQSGHNTVSWYQQALGQGPQFIFQYYREEENGRGNFPPRFSGLQFPNYSSELNVNALELDDSALYLCASSLGTTPSYEQYFGPGTRLTVT.